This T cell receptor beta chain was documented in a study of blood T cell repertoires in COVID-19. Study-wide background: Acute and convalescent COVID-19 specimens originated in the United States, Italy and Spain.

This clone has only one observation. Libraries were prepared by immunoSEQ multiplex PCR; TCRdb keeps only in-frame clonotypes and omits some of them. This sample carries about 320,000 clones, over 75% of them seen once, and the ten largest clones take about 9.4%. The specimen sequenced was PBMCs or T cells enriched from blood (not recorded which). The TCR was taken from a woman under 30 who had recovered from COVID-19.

CDR3 sequence reads: CASSLAESTDTQYF. CDR3 DNA: TGTGCCAGCAGCTTAGCGGAGAGCACAGATACGCAGTATTTT. V usage is TRBV7-9 and J usage is TRBJ2-3, with D uncertain. CDR1 is SEHNR, CDR2 FQNEAQ, per germline (reference sequence). V was clipped by 0 bases and J by 0 bases, with 4 bases between them. This CDR3 contains 14 residues.